This T cell receptor (beta chain) was recovered during a study of blood T cell repertoires in COVID-19. The assay was immunoSEQ multiplex PCR, and TCRdb's table has in-frame clones only and misses some. The sample consists of about 130,000 clones, around 80% of them appearing once. This clone was detected only once. V was cut by 5 bases and J by 7 bases, with 9 bases left in between. Germline CDR1 reads SGHTS; CDR2 reads YDEGEE. The CDR3 length is 11 residues. Sequencing was carried out using PBMCs or T cells enriched from blood (not recorded which). This TCR came from a man aged 35-49 years with acute COVID-19. The genes are TRBV5-8 and TRBJ1-2; D is perhaps TRBD1 (6 bases). The CDR3 region is CASRGGGGYTF. Here the CDR3 DNA reads TGTGCCAGCAGAGGGGGGGGTGGCTACACCTTC.